The rows below give T cell receptor beta chains drawn from one sample of a study of T cell responses to AZD1222 COVID-19 vaccine. Repertoires were generated with immunoSEQ multiplex PCR, while TCRdb's copy carries only in-frame clones and drops some. The sample has over 130,000 clones, 80% to 95% seen once. This material consisted of peripheral blood, taken 28 days after the second AZD1222 dose. Receptor source: an adult who received the AZD1222 COVID-19 vaccine. The CDR3 runs from the conserved cysteine through the conserved F or W. A D gene is named only where the DNA matches it firmly. Rows may omit the clone size; those that give it use once, few, many or a size class.

clone_size	d_call	v_call	j_call	cdr3_nt	cdr3_aa
once	TRBD1	TRBV18	TRBJ1-5	TGTGCCAGCTCACCAGAGCCTCGGGACAGGATTAGCAATCAGCCCCAGCATTTT	CASSPEPRDRISNQPQHF
-	-	TRBV5-1	TRBJ2-1	TGCGCCAGCTCAGCGGCGGCCTACAATGAGCAGTTCTTC	CASSAAAYNEQFF
-	TRBD1	TRBV7-2	TRBJ2-1	TGTGCCAGCAGCTCGCCGGGACAGGGGGTCGCAAATGAGCAGTTCTTC	CASSSPGQGVANEQFF
-	-	TRBV27	TRBJ1-5	TGTGCCAGCAGTTTATCGAGCAGGTTAAATCAGCCCCAGCATTTT	CASSLSSRLNQPQHF
-	-	TRBV20-1	TRBJ1-2	TGCAGTGCTAGAGACCAATATGGCTACACCTTC	CSARDQYGYTF
-	-	TRBV28	TRBJ1-2	TGTGCCAGCACCGGAGGGGGAACCGAGATTTATGGCTACACCTTC	CASTGGGTEIYGYTF
few	-	TRBV6-2/TRBV6-3	TRBJ2-7	TGTGCCAGCAGTTACTCGCCGATGCCCTACGAGCAGTACTTC	CASSYSPMPYEQYF
-	-	TRBV4-3	TRBJ1-2	TGCGCCAGCAGCCAAGTCCTTGGGCTGGGGGTAGCTAACTATGGCTACACCTTC	CASSQVLGLGVANYGYTF
-	-	TRBV4-1	TRBJ1-1	TGCGCCAGCAGCCAAAATCCGGGACCCACTGAAGCTTTCTTT	CASSQNPGPTEAFF
-	-	TRBV5-1	TRBJ2-5	TGCGCCAGCAGCTTGGAGACCTATGAGACCCAGTACTTC	CASSLETYETQYF
-	-	TRBV7-8	TRBJ1-3	TGTGCCAGCAGCCGACGGGAGGGAGGAAACACCATATATTTT	CASSRREGGNTIYF
-	TRBD1	TRBV28	TRBJ2-3	TGTGCCAGCAGCGACAGGGGGTCGCTCTCTGATACGCAGTATTTT	CASSDRGSLSDTQYF
-	-	TRBV3-1/TRBV3-2	TRBJ2-1	TGTGCCAGCAGCCAAGGGACCTACAATGAGCAGTTCTTC	CASSQGTYNEQFF
-	TRBD2	TRBV18	TRBJ2-1	TGTGCCAGCTCACCTCAGCGGGAAACTTTTCCCGCTTCTGGGCAGTTCTTC	CASSPQRETFPASGQFF
once	TRBD1	TRBV4-1	TRBJ1-1	TGCGCCAGCAGCCAAGGACAGGGGTCCTTGAACACTGAAGCTTTCTTT	CASSQGQGSLNTEAFF
-	-	TRBV7-8	TRBJ2-5	TGTGCCAGCAGCTCCAACGGGCCGACAGCTGCTCAAGAGACCCAGTACTTC	CASSSNGPTAAQETQYF
-	-	TRBV29-1	TRBJ2-1	TGCAGCGTTGTGGCTAGATACCCTTTCGATGAGCAGTTCTTC	CSVVARYPFDEQFF
-	-	TRBV15	TRBJ1-4	TGTGCCACCAGTGCTGAGGCGGGGCGGAGCTACCCAGGGGCAACTAATGAAAAACTGTTTTTT	CATSAEAGRSYPGATNEKLFF
-	TRBD2	TRBV9	TRBJ2-1	TGTGCCAGCAGCGTAGCTCTAGCGGGGGGAGCTCTCAATGAGCAGTTCTTC	CASSVALAGGALNEQFF
-	-	TRBV29-1	TRBJ1-1	TGCAGCGTCATCTATATGGGCACTGAAGCTTTCTTT	CSVIYMGTEAFF
-	TRBD2	TRBV11-2	TRBJ2-3	TGTGCCAGCAGCTTAGGGACTAGCGGACCCTCTAGCACAGATACGCAGTATTTT	CASSLGTSGPSSTDTQYF
-	-	TRBV24-1	TRBJ2-1	TGTGCCACCAGTGATCCACAGGGTTCCGATGAGCAGTTCTTC	CATSDPQGSDEQFF
-	-	TRBV21-1	TRBJ1-4	TGTGCCAGCATGGGTAGGGGAGAAAAACTGTTTTTT	CASMGRGEKLFF
-	-	TRBV5-4	TRBJ2-4	TGTGCCAGCAGCCCAGACCCAGAAAACATTCAGTACTTC	CASSPDPENIQYF
-	TRBD1	TRBV28	TRBJ1-3	TGTGCCAGCACCGCGGGACAGGGGACGGTAAACACCATATATTTT	CASTAGQGTVNTIYF
-	TRBD2	TRBV5-4	TRBJ2-3	TGTGCCAGCAGCTTGGGACACTTACTAGCGGGGGGAGATACGCAGTATTTT	CASSLGHLLAGGDTQYF
-	-	TRBV6-5	TRBJ2-7	TGTGCCAGCAATCTGGACAATCCCTACGAGCAGTACTTC	CASNLDNPYEQYF
-	-	TRBV12-3/TRBV12-4	TRBJ2-3	TGTGCCAGCAGCAGACTGGGGGGAGATACGCAGTATTTT	CASSRLGGDTQYF
-	-	TRBV2	TRBJ2-7	TGTGCCAGCAGTTACCTACAGGGCCTCATATACGAGCAGTACTTC	CASSYLQGLIYEQYF
once	-	TRBV6-1	TRBJ2-2	TGTGCCAGCAGTGACGTGACCGGGGAGCTGTTTTTT	CASSDVTGELFF
-	-	TRBV27	TRBJ2-7	TGTGCCAGCAGTTCTTGGGGTTCCTACGAGCAGTACTTC	CASSSWGSYEQYF
-	TRBD1	TRBV27	TRBJ1-2	TGTGCCAGCGCGCTTACAGGGGTCAACTATGGCTACACCTTC	CASALTGVNYGYTF
-	TRBD2	TRBV19	TRBJ2-1	TGTGCCAGTAGTATCAAGCGGGGGAGCTACAATGAGCAGTTCTTC	CASSIKRGSYNEQFF
many	-	TRBV7-8	TRBJ1-6	TGTGCCAGCAGCGTCTCTACGGGAGAAAGCACCTATAATTCACCCCTCCACTTT	CASSVSTGESTYNSPLHF
-	-	TRBV27	TRBJ1-5	TGTGCCAGCAGTCCATATTTAAGTCATCAGCCCCAGCATTTT	CASSPYLSHQPQHF
once	-	TRBV5-1	TRBJ1-6	TGCGCCAGCAACCCACCGGTCAGGAATAATTCACCCCTCCACTTT	CASNPPVRNNSPLHF
-	-	TRBV7-7	TRBJ1-1	TGTGCCAGCAGCTCCTTGTTGAACACTGAAGCTTTCTTT	CASSSLLNTEAFF
-	TRBD1	TRBV24-1	TRBJ2-3	TGTGCCACCAGGGGACAGGGAACAGATACGCAGTATTTT	CATRGQGTDTQYF
-	-	TRBV4-2	TRBJ1-1	TGTGCCAGCAGCCACGAGGATGGGACTGAAGCTTTCTTT	CASSHEDGTEAFF
once	-	TRBV29-1	TRBJ1-1	TGCAGCGTCAAACAGTCTGTAGGAACTGAAGCTTTCTTT	CSVKQSVGTEAFF